These T cell receptor beta chains were read from a single sample in a study of glioma-infiltrating T cells after dendritic cell vaccination. Using immunoSEQ multiplex PCR, the repertoire was profiled, and TCRdb retains in-frame clones only, with some absent. This repertoire shows more than 100,000 clones, 81% found once; its top ten account for more than 10%. The source material was blood, sampled before dendritic cell vaccination. The receptors originated from a human donor with glioblastoma. The conserved cysteine and the conserved F or W are not part of the CDR3 here.

J gene | V gene | CDR3 protein
TRBJ2-1 | TRBV10-2 | ASKPPAGGVYNEQF
TRBJ2-1 | TRBV6-1 | ASSDAPGGRYNEQF
TRBJ1-3 | TRBV21-1 | ASSIQGKPVNGNTIY
TRBJ1-1 | TRBV5-1 | ASSAQGAGEAF
TRBJ1-6 | TRBV5-6 | ASSAPGENSPLH
TRBJ1-2 | TRBV7-8 | ASSYDPGQGYYT
TRBJ1-5 | TRBV5-1 | ASSEGPGGGMPQH
TRBJ2-1 | TRBV11-2 | ASSLGVPGLAGEQF
TRBJ1-1 | TRBV9 | ASSVVPGREYTEAF
TRBJ2-7 | TRBV4-2 | ASSQDRRDRQY
TRBJ2-5 | TRBV7-2 | ASSRYQETQY